The 19 T cell receptor beta chains below all came from one sample that was sequenced in a study of CD8+ T cells in alopecia areata. In each case, RNA was isolated and then reverse transcribed into cDNA as the sequencing template. Libraries were prepared by immunoSEQ multiplex PCR; TCRdb keeps only in-frame clonotypes and omits some of them. The sample yields 200,000 to 250,000 clones, around 62% seen once. The input for sequencing was CD4+ T cells sorted from blood, taken at week 0. The source of these receptors is a human donor with alopecia areata.

This clone was seen a few times. This chain uses TRBV2 with TRBJ2-7, with D perhaps matching TRBD2 (6 bases). Germline V gene lookup returns CDR1 SNHLY and CDR2 FYNNEI. The CDR3 totals 16 residues. V shed 7 bases and J shed 3 bases, with 22 bases lying between them. The CDR3 region is CASIRTLYTSLYEQYF. CDR3 bases: TGTGCCAGCATCCGGACTCTTTATACTAGCCTCTACGAGCAGTACTTC. The complete variable domain, with remaining parts taken from reference TRBV2 and TRBJ2-7, reads EPEVTQTPSHQVTQMGQEVILRCVPISNHLYFYWYRQILGQKVEFLVSFYNNEISEKSEIFDDQFSVERPDGSNFTLKIRSTKLEDSAMYFCASIRTLYTSLYEQYFGPGTRLTVT.

The V gene is TRBV7-9, the J gene TRBJ1-1; 8 bases line up with TRBD1. Germline V lookup: CDR1 SEHNR, CDR2 FQNEAQ (reference sequence). V gave up 6 bases and J gave up 4 bases; unmatched junction bases: 4. The CDR3 extends over 13 amino acids. The CDR3 coding sequence is TGTGCCAGCAGTCGGGACAGGAGCACTGAAGCTTTCTTT. Protein sequence: CASSRDRSTEAFF.

The rearrangement uses TRBV9 and TRBJ2-2; 12 bases are a match to TRBD2. The germline V gene has CDR1 SGDLS and CDR2 YYNGEE. J lost 5 bases, V lost 0 bases, and 5 bases had no gene match. The CDR3 contains 17 residues. The CDR3 region is CASSVGLAGVGTGELFF. The CDR3 nucleotides read TGTGCCAGCAGCGTAGGACTAGCGGGAGTTGGAACCGGGGAGCTGTTTTTT.

The chain employs TRBV6-5 and TRBJ2-3; D might be TRBD2 (6 bases). Trimming took off 2 bases at V and 2 bases at J, with 11 bases between the two ends. Germline CDR1 MNHEY, CDR2 SVGAGI. This CDR3 has 15 residues. CDR3 DNA sequence: TGTGCCAGCAGTTACGCTCCGGGAGTCACAGATACGCAGTATTTT. Its translation: CASSYAPGVTDTQYF.

For the CDR3, the DNA is TGTGCCACCAGCAGAGATGGGAGGCGCCGCGACACCGGGGAGCTGTTTTTT. It translates to CATSRDGRRRDTGELFF. The genes are TRBV15 and TRBJ2-2, with D perhaps matching TRBD2 (6 bases). In germline, CDR1 is LNHNV, CDR2 YYDKDF (reference sequence). V shed 0 bases and J shed 3 bases, with 14 bases lying between them. This CDR3 comprises 17 residues.

In its sample, this clone was seen a few times. The V call is TRBV29-1, the J call TRBJ2-7, with 12 bases fitting TRBD2. Germline V gene lookup returns CDR1 SQVTM and CDR2 ANQGSEA. This CDR3 comprises 13 residues. The ends lost 6 bases at V and 4 bases at J; junction bases unmatched: 4. The DNA for the CDR3 is TGCAGCGTCCAGGGACTAGCGGGTTACGAGCAGTACTTC. It codes for CSVQGLAGYEQYF.

The CDR3 reads CSVGLAGDGEQYF. DNA of the CDR3: TGCAGCGTTGGACTAGCGGGGGACGGGGAGCAGTACTTC. V and J are TRBV29-1 and TRBJ2-7; 12 nucleotides align to TRBD2. From germline, CDR1 is SQVTM and CDR2 ANQGSEA. This CDR3 contains 13 residues. J was trimmed by 7 bases and V by 4 bases; bases with no gene match: 5.

For the CDR3, the DNA is TGTGCCAGCAGCCGTGGACAGGGGAACTACAATGAGCAGTTCTTC. Its translation is CASSRGQGNYNEQFF. This sequence joins TRBV13 and TRBJ2-1; TRBD1 agrees at 9 bases. This CDR3 spans 15 amino acids. CDR1 is PRHDT and CDR2 is FYEKMQ in the germline V gene (reference sequence). V lost 5 bases and J lost 3; bases outside the gene matches: 5.

This chain joins TRBV5-4 and TRBJ2-7; D possibly corresponds to TRBD2 (5 bases). Looked up from germline, CDR1 is SGHNT and CDR2 is YYREEE (reference sequence). Trimming pared 0 bases from V and 4 bases from J, leaving 11 bases between. The CDR3 covers 14 residues. CDR3 in amino acids: CASSLGAGWYEQYF. The CDR3 bases are TGTGCCAGCAGCTTGGGGGCGGGTTGGTACGAGCAGTACTTC.

V gene TRBV14 combines with J gene TRBJ1-6, with D perhaps matching TRBD1 (6 bases). V lost 4 bases to trimming and J lost 10 bases, with 8 bases between them. This CDR3 comprises 12 residues. The germline V gene encodes CDR1 SGHDN and CDR2 FVKESK. The CDR3 protein is CASSRRGSPLHF. The CDR3 region has the DNA TGTGCCAGCAGCCGCAGGGGATCACCCCTCCACTTT. The full variable domain, with the rest looked up from reference TRBV14 and TRBJ1-6, is EAGVTQFPSHSVIEKGQTVTLRCDPISGHDNLYWYRRVMGKEIKFLLHFVKESKQDESGMPNNRFLAERTGGTYSTLKVQPAELEDSGVYFCASSRRGSPLHFGNGTRLTVT.

The chain couples TRBV9 to TRBJ1-6, with unresolved D. Germline CDR1 reads SGDLS; CDR2 reads YYNGEE. The length of the CDR3 is 14 residues. The ends were cut back, 3 bases at V and 7 bases at J, with 11 bases in the middle. The CDR3 region has the DNA TGTGCCAGCAGCGAGCAACCCCTGAATTCACCCCTCCACTTT. Translated, it gives CASSEQPLNSPLHF.

This clone came up a few times. The chain employs TRBV2 and TRBJ2-5, with no clear D. There are 14 residues in the CDR3. Trimming removed 1 base at V and 0 bases at J, with 6 bases between. CDR1 is SNHLY and CDR2 is FYNNEI in the germline V gene. The CDR3 region is CASSEGVNQETQYF. CDR3 nucleotide sequence: TGTGCCAGCAGTGAAGGCGTGAACCAAGAGACCCAGTACTTC.

This clone occurred a few times. V usage is TRBV4-1 and J usage is TRBJ2-1, with D unclear. Germline CDR1 reads MGHRA; CDR2 reads YSYEKL. The V and J ends lost 3 bases and 7 bases respectively, with 10 bases between them. The length of the CDR3 is 13 residues. CDR3 in DNA: TGCGCCAGCAGCCACCTCTGGAAGAATGAGCAGTTCTTC. It encodes CASSHLWKNEQFF.

The CDR3 region is CASSVKTGWGGSDGNTIYF. CDR3 DNA: TGTGCCAGCAGTGTGAAGACAGGGTGGGGTGGAAGTGATGGAAACACCATATATTTT. This sequence joins TRBV2 and TRBJ1-3; 7 positions match TRBD1. V was clipped by 4 bases and J by 3 bases; unmatched bases: 18. Per germline, CDR1 SNHLY and CDR2 FYNNEI. The CDR3 loop spans 19 amino acids.

This sequence joins TRBV29-1 and TRBJ2-1; TRBD1 matches 8 bases. The germline V gene encodes CDR1 SQVTM and CDR2 ANQGSEA. Unmatched junction bases numbered 5, after V lost 3 bases and J lost 7 bases. The CDR3 covers 13 residues. The CDR3 region has the DNA TGCAGCGTTGATACAGGGGGTAGAAATGAGCAGTTCTTC. As protein: CSVDTGGRNEQFF.

The CDR3 loop reads CAGRRTEAFF. As DNA, the CDR3 is TGTGCCGGCCGGAGGACAGAAGCTTTCTTT. The chain employs TRBV30 and TRBJ1-1, with D possibly being TRBD1 (5 bases). Trimming removed 8 bases at V and 8 bases at J, with 12 bases between. The CDR3 is 10 residues long. The germline CDR1 and CDR2 sequences are GTSNPN and SVGIG (reference sequence).

The chain has TRBV6-5 and TRBJ1-1; TRBD1 agrees at 12 bases. This CDR3 spans 12 amino acids. Per germline, CDR1 MNHEY and CDR2 SVGAGI. Unmatched junction bases numbered 5, after V lost 4 bases and J lost 14 bases. CDR3 nucleotide sequence: TGTGCCAGCAGTTGGGACAGGGGGCGGACCTTCTTT. The encoded protein is CASSWDRGRTFF.

Of note for this clone: The junction departs from the called germline gene at one end, perhaps through a read error. The sample contains more than one DNA sequence encoding this CDR3. The J gene is TRBJ1-4, the V gene TRBV4-1; D is perhaps TRBD1 (5 bases). The CDR3 extends over 15 amino acids. Per the germline V gene, CDR1 is MGHRA and CDR2 is YSYEKL. CDR3 amino acids: CASSQDGGYNEKLFF. The CDR3 coding sequence is TGTGCCAGCAGCCAAGATGGGGGATATAATGAAAAACTGTTTTTT.

This clone was observed a few times. The gene calls are TRBV29-1 and TRBJ1-1; D unclear. CDR1 is SQVTM and CDR2 is ANQGSEA in the germline V gene. Deletions cut 3 bases from V and 1 base from J, with 9 bases between. The CDR3 sequence is 13 residues long. The CDR3 sequence: CSVDLKGNTEAFF. CDR3 sequence (DNA): TGCAGCGTTGACCTCAAGGGGAACACTGAAGCTTTCTTT.